Included here is one T cell receptor beta chain sequence, with context. In the study's own analysis: The assay estimated nucleated cells by amplifying reference gene primers. The repertoire was sequenced with immunoSEQ multiplex PCR; TCRdb's copy has only in-frame clones and lacks some. That table supplies the V and J calls and clone size; D and trimming were determined from the DNA. Here the sample spans tens of thousands of clones, about 92% being singletons. The data are from a study of blood T cell repertoires in COVID-19. Background on the study: From the United States, Italy and Spain came samples of acute and convalescent COVID-19. In each case, the material was cDNA or gDNA derived from T cells, B-cell-depleted T cells, or PBMCs.

The origin of this receptor is a woman between 50 and 59 years old in a cohort sampled during active COVID-19. Sample: peripheral blood.

CDR3 sequence: CASSSPGLAVYEQYF. The CDR3 bases are TGTGCCAGCAGTTCCCCAGGACTAGCGGTCTACGAGCAGTACTTC. The chain recombines TRBV28 with TRBJ2-7; 10 positions agree with TRBD2. This CDR3 spans 15 amino acids. Trimming at V came to 4 bases and at J to 3 bases, leaving 6 bases not matched to a gene. Per germline, CDR1 MDHEN and CDR2 SYDVKM.